This is a list of T cell receptor beta chains from one sample in a study of blood T cell repertoires in COVID-19. Produced via immunoSEQ multiplex PCR; TCRdb's table is partial and in-frame only. The table lists fewer than 300,000 clones, around 88% of them singletons, with just under 9% in the top ten. Sequencing was carried out using PBMCs or T cells enriched from blood (not recorded which). The receptors were sampled from a man aged 35 to 55 who had recovered from COVID-19. Each CDR3 is given with its conserved first and last residue. A D gene is named only where the DNA matches it firmly. Clone size is not always given. Where it is, it says once, few, many or a class for expanded clones.

TRBJ2-2 | TRBV7-9 | NA | NA | TGTGCCAGCAGCTTAGTCACAGGAGACACCGGGGAGCTGTTTTTT | CASSLVTGDTGELFF
TRBJ2-7 | TRBV19 | TRBD1 | NA | TGTGCCAGTAGCCCGGACAGGGGAGGCTACGAGCAGTACTTC | CASSPDRGGYEQYF
TRBJ2-2 | TRBV6-5 | NA | NA | TGTGCCACCTATAGGGGACTTAACACCGGGGAGCTGTTTTTT | CATYRGLNTGELFF
TRBJ1-1 | TRBV6-4 | NA | NA | TGTGCCAGCAGGGCAGGGCACGGGAACACTGAAGCTTTCTTT | CASRAGHGNTEAFF
TRBJ2-7 | TRBV4-3 | NA | NA | TGCGCCAGCAGCCAAGTGGGGGGAGCTCAGCACGAGCAGTACTTC | CASSQVGGAQHEQYF
TRBJ2-7 | TRBV7-9 | TRBD2 | NA | TGTGCCAGCAGCTTCGGGGAACTAGCGGGAGTCATCGAGCAGTACTTC | CASSFGELAGVIEQYF
TRBJ1-2 | TRBV27 | NA | NA | TGTGCCAGCAGTTTATGGGGGGAACCTGGCTACACCTTC | CASSLWGEPGYTF
TRBJ1-1 | TRBV19 | NA | NA | TGTGCCAGTAGTATCCACAGGAAGGGCACTGAAGCTTTCTTT | CASSIHRKGTEAFF
TRBJ2-1 | TRBV30 | NA | once | TGTGCCTGGGGGGACTCGAGCTCCTACAATGAGCAGTTCTTC | CAWGDSSSYNEQFF
TRBJ1-2 | TRBV6-5 | NA | NA | TGTGCCAGCAGTCCCCAGTCACACGCCGGGGGCTACACCTTC | CASSPQSHAGGYTF
TRBJ2-7 | TRBV3-1/TRBV3-2 | NA | NA | TGTGCCAGCAGCCAACCAGCCGGGAGCTCCTACGAGCAGTACTTC | CASSQPAGSSYEQYF
TRBJ1-3 | TRBV11-2 | TRBD1 | NA | TGTGCCAGCAGCCGACAGGGGATTCCTGGAAACACCATATATTTT | CASSRQGIPGNTIYF
TRBJ1-2 | TRBV3-1/TRBV3-2 | NA | few | TGTGCCAGCAGCGCCGGCAGGGGCTACACCTTC | CASSAGRGYTF
TRBJ1-6 | TRBV19 | TRBD1 | NA | TGTGCCAGTAGTACGGGACAGCCCCTCCACTTT | CASSTGQPLHF
TRBJ1-6 | TRBV5-8 | NA | few | TGTGCCAGCAGCTTGCGCGGGAGTGGTTCACCCCTCCACTTT | CASSLRGSGSPLHF
TRBJ1-1 | TRBV3-1/TRBV3-2 | NA | once | TGTGCCAGCAGCCAGTCGGACAGGAACACTGAAGCTTTCTTT | CASSQSDRNTEAFF
TRBJ2-7 | TRBV7-2 | NA | NA | TGTGCCAGCAGCTTAGTGCAGGATCCTATACAATACGAGCAGTACTTC | CASSLVQDPIQYEQYF
TRBJ2-3 | TRBV2 | TRBD1 | NA | TGTGCCAGCAATAGACAGGGGAGCACAGATACGCAGTATTTT | CASNRQGSTDTQYF
TRBJ1-2 | TRBV30 | NA | NA | TGTGCCTGGAGTGTATTAGATTTGAAAAGTTGGCAAGGGGGATCCGGGTATGGCTACACCTTC | CAWSVLDLKSWQGGSGYGYTF
TRBJ1-5 | TRBV18 | TRBD1 | NA | TGTGCCAGCTCACTTTCAGGGGGCTATCAGCCCCAGCATTTT | CASSLSGGYQPQHF
TRBJ2-3 | TRBV30 | TRBD1 | NA | TGTGCCTGGAGTGAGACAGGGGCGCCGACAGATACGCAGTATTTT | CAWSETGAPTDTQYF
TRBJ2-1 | TRBV7-2 | TRBD2 | NA | TGTGCCAGCAGCCTGACTAGCGGGGACAAGCAGTTCTTC | CASSLTSGDKQFF
TRBJ2-3 | TRBV10-3 | NA | NA | TGTGCCATCACCGCGACAGTCGCTAGCACAGATACGCAGTATTTT | CAITATVASTDTQYF
TRBJ2-7 | TRBV5-8 | NA | NA | TGTGCCAGCAGGGGACTCACCTTCGTCTACGAGCAGTACTTC | CASRGLTFVYEQYF
TRBJ1-2 | TRBV28 | TRBD1 | NA | TGTGCCACCAGGGACAGCAATTTCTATGGCTACACCTTC | CATRDSNFYGYTF
TRBJ1-5 | TRBV27 | TRBD1 | few | TGTGCCAGCAGTACTTTATCCACAGGGACAGGTAATCAGCCCCAGCATTTT | CASSTLSTGTGNQPQHF
TRBJ1-6 | TRBV6-5 | TRBD1 | NA | TGTGCCAGCAGTTACGCGACAGGGCAGGGTTCACCCCTCCACTTT | CASSYATGQGSPLHF
TRBJ1-2 | TRBV30 | NA | NA | TGTGCCTGGACCAGGACAGTCTATGGCTACACCTTC | CAWTRTVYGYTF
TRBJ2-7 | TRBV10-2 | TRBD1 | NA | TGCGCCAGCAGGGCCGCCGGGACAGGACAGGTTGGGCAGTACTTC | CASRAAGTGQVGQYF
TRBJ2-2 | TRBV7-3 | TRBD2 | NA | TGTGCCAGCAGCACCCGACTAGCGGGGGAGGCGAACACCGGGGAGCTGTTTTTT | CASSTRLAGEANTGELFF
TRBJ2-3 | TRBV9 | TRBD2 | NA | TGTGCCAGCAGCGTATGGTCGGGGGGGCAAGATACGCAGTATTTT | CASSVWSGGQDTQYF
TRBJ2-2 | TRBV5-4 | TRBD2 | NA | TGTGCCAGCAGACGAGCGGGAGGTGGGCGGGAGCTGTTTTTT | CASRRAGGGRELFF
TRBJ2-5 | TRBV15 | TRBD1 | NA | TGTGCCACCAGCGATCGGGGCCGGACAGGGGAGACCCAGTACTTC | CATSDRGRTGETQYF
TRBJ2-7 | TRBV6-6 | TRBD1 | NA | TGTGCCAGCAGTACCGGGACAGGGTTGGGCGAGCAGTACTTC | CASSTGTGLGEQYF
TRBJ1-1 | TRBV15 | NA | NA | TGTGCCACCAGCAGAGATCAACATTGGAACACTGAAGCTTTCTTT | CATSRDQHWNTEAFF
TRBJ2-3 | TRBV2 | NA | few | TGTGCCAGCAGGCTAGGGGCAACAGATACGCAGTATTTT | CASRLGATDTQYF
TRBJ2-1 | TRBV11-2 | NA | NA | TGTGCCAGCAGCCCGGGGACTTACATCCGCTCCTACAATGAGCAGTTCTTC | CASSPGTYIRSYNEQFF
TRBJ1-2 | TRBV11-2 | TRBD1 | once | TGTGCCAGCAGCTCGTTAACGGGACAGGGGGCCCTCTATGATGGCTACACCTTC | CASSSLTGQGALYDGYTF
TRBJ1-5 | TRBV6-2/TRBV6-3 | TRBD1 | NA | TGTGCCAGCAACCCACAGGGGATTAGCAATCAGCCCCAGCATTTT | CASNPQGISNQPQHF
TRBJ1-1 | TRBV7-6 | TRBD1 | NA | TGTGCCAGCAGTTTCGGACAGGGACGTGACACTGAAGCTTTCTTT | CASSFGQGRDTEAFF
TRBJ2-7 | TRBV4-1 | NA | NA | TGCGCCAGCAGCCAAGATGGGAGACGAAAACCCTACGAGCAGTACTTC | CASSQDGRRKPYEQYF
TRBJ2-5 | TRBV3-1/TRBV3-2 | NA | once | TGTGCCAGCAGCCCGCGGACAGCAAACGCACAAGAGACCCAGTACTTC | CASSPRTANAQETQYF
TRBJ1-3 | TRBV18 | TRBD1 | NA | TGTGCCAGCTCCCAGGGACAGTTCGCTGGAAACACCATATATTTT | CASSQGQFAGNTIYF
TRBJ2-7 | TRBV4-1 | NA | NA | TGCGCCAGCAGCCAAGCATTGGGGACAGGAGGGAGGGGCGAGCAGTACTTC | CASSQALGTGGRGEQYF
TRBJ2-1 | TRBV6-5 | NA | NA | TGTGCCAGCAGCCGCGGCGCACTCGAGAGGAATGAGCAGTTCTTC | CASSRGALERNEQFF
TRBJ2-1 | TRBV27 | NA | NA | TGTGCCAGCAGTGAACTAGCTATGAATGAGCAGTTCTTC | CASSELAMNEQFF
TRBJ2-1 | TRBV21-1 | NA | once | TGTGCCAGCAGCTCCAAGAGCGGGAGGGAGTTCTTC | CASSSKSGREFF
TRBJ2-2 | TRBV7-3 | NA | NA | TGTGCCAGCAGCGACCTAGCGAACACCGGGGAGCTGTTTTTT | CASSDLANTGELFF
TRBJ1-2 | TRBV7-2 | NA | NA | TGTGCCAGCAGCCAAGGACAGTTAGCTAACTATGGCTACACCTTC | CASSQGQLANYGYTF
TRBJ1-4 | TRBV4-1 | NA | once | TGCGCCAGCAGCCAAGTGGGCTCAAAACTGTTTTTT | CASSQVGSKLFF
TRBJ1-4 | TRBV5-6 | TRBD1 | NA | TGTGCCAGCAGCTCCCGGACAGGGCCGTTGAGGAATGAAAAACTGTTTTTT | CASSSRTGPLRNEKLFF
TRBJ2-3 | TRBV2 | TRBD2 | NA | TGTGCCAGCATAGAAGGGACTAATCCTAGCACAGATACGCAGTATTTT | CASIEGTNPSTDTQYF
TRBJ2-1 | TRBV19 | NA | NA | TGTGCCAGTAGTATATCCGCAGGAAATGAGCAGTTCTTC | CASSISAGNEQFF
TRBJ1-2 | TRBV11-2 | TRBD1 | NA | TGTGCCAGCAGCTTAGAAGGGACAGGGGGCGCGGATGGCTACACCTTC | CASSLEGTGGADGYTF
TRBJ2-1 | TRBV7-3 | TRBD2 | NA | TGTGCCAGCAGCTTGATGACTAGCGGGTCATACAATGAGCAGTTCTTC | CASSLMTSGSYNEQFF
TRBJ2-3 | TRBV4-3 | TRBD1 | NA | TGCGCCAGCAGCCAAGTTCGACAGGGTCCGGATACGCAGTATTTT | CASSQVRQGPDTQYF
TRBJ2-7 | TRBV7-2 | TRBD2 | few | TGTGCCAGCAGCTTAGTTACTAGCGGACCGGTTGAGCAGTACTTC | CASSLVTSGPVEQYF